Listed here are 30 T cell receptor beta chains from one sample, sequenced in a study of response to subunit inactivated influenza vaccine. TCRdb passed the RT-PCR reads through MiXCR, listing each CDR3 protein once. Of some 550,000 distinct CDR3 sequences in the sample, less than 25% were seen once. This same sample was also taken into another study, of T cells expressing NK-cell markers. That paper notes: With UMIs, 5'RACE template switching was used to make TCR beta cDNA.

This specimen consisted of CD4+ T cells sorted from PBMCs, obtained 11 to 12 days after vaccination. Receptors originate from a man in his fifties who received an inactivated influenza vaccine.

The chain combines TRBV5-1 with TRBJ2-3; 7 bases are shared with TRBD2. The CDR3 has 16 residues. In germline, CDR1 is SGHRS, CDR2 YFSETQ. Trimming took 0 bases from V and 0 from J; bases not matched to a gene: 4. The CDR3, as DNA: TGCGCCAGCAGCTTGGCCCTTAGCGGGAGCACAGATACGCAGTATTTT. Translated, it gives CASSLALSGSTDTQYF.

V usage is TRBV4-1 and J usage is TRBJ2-5, with TRBD1 matching 8 bases. V shed 4 bases and J 5 bases; nucleotides not matched to a gene: 6. Germline loops: CDR1 MGHRA, CDR2 YSYEKL. The CDR3 has 14 amino acids. The CDR3, as DNA: TGCGCCAGCAGCCGGACCCGACAGGGGGAGACCCAGTACTTC. Protein sequence: CASSRTRQGETQYF.

This clonotype was found a few times. The chain employs TRBV20-1 and TRBJ2-1; D ambiguous. The length of the CDR3 is 13 residues. V dropped 3 bases and J dropped 4 bases, with 10 bases sitting between them. Germline lookup yields CDR1 DFQATT and CDR2 SNEGSKA (reference sequence). In DNA, the CDR3 is TGCAGTGCTAGTAATCCCAGTTACAATGAGCAGTTCTTC. Its protein product is CSASNPSYNEQFF.

CDR3 residues: CASRAGQETYEQYF. The CDR3 coding sequence is TGTGCCAGCAGGGCTGGACAGGAGACCTACGAGCAGTACTTC. The chain joins TRBV28 to TRBJ2-7; TRBD1 aligns across 7 bases. The ends lost 6 bases at V and 2 bases at J; junction bases unmatched: 7. CDR3 size: 14 residues. CDR1 MDHEN and CDR2 SYDVKM come from the germline V gene.

The CDR3 protein is CASSQGFSWALSYEQYF. As DNA, the CDR3 is TGTGCCAGCAGCCAAGGATTTTCGTGGGCTCTATCCTACGAGCAGTACTTC. The chain combines TRBV14 with TRBJ2-7, with D hard to call. V lost 1 base, J lost 1 base, and 17 bases lay in between. The CDR3 runs to 17 residues. In germline, CDR1 is SGHDN, CDR2 FVKESK.

The V and J genes are TRBV20-1 and TRBJ2-2; 9 nucleotides align to TRBD2. CDR1 is DFQATT, CDR2 SNEGSKA, per germline (reference sequence). J gave up 5 bases and V 3 bases, and 7 bases lay outside the gene matches. This CDR3 is built from 15 residues. CDR3 DNA sequence: TGCAGTGCTAGTAGCGGGGGCCATGTTACCGGGGAGCTGTTTTTT. It codes for CSASSGGHVTGELFF.

This clonotype was observed a handful of times. The chain joins TRBV10-3 to TRBJ1-1; D uncertain. This CDR3 has 14 amino acids. CDR1 ENHRY and CDR2 SYGVKD come from the germline V gene. Trimming pared 4 bases from V and 1 base from J, leaving 10 bases between. CDR3 sequence reads: CAISGVTGNTEAFF. CDR3 nucleotide sequence: TGTGCCATCAGTGGGGTCACCGGGAACACTGAAGCTTTCTTT.

Only a few counts were recorded for this clonotype. The V call is TRBV9, the J call TRBJ2-7, with a possible D match to TRBD1 (5 bases). The CDR3 length is 15 residues. The germline gives CDR1 SGDLS, CDR2 YYNGEE. V was pared by 3 bases and J by 4 bases, with 17 bases between. CDR3 sequence (DNA): TGTGCCAGCAGCGAGGGGCCAGGACCTAAATACGAGCAGTACTTC. Translated, it gives CASSEGPGPKYEQYF.

The chain uses TRBV18 and TRBJ2-6; unclear D gene. V lost 2 bases to trimming and J lost 0 bases, with 8 bases between them. Germline CDR1 is KGHSH and CDR2 is LQKENI. The CDR3 consists of 16 residues. CDR3: CASSPGFPSGANVLTF. The CDR3 DNA reads as TGTGCCAGCTCACCAGGGTTCCCCTCTGGGGCCAACGTCCTGACTTTC.

This rearrangement joins TRBV20-1 to TRBJ2-7; 10 nucleotides match TRBD1. Germline V lookup: CDR1 DFQATT, CDR2 SNEGSKA (reference sequence). CDR3 length equals 15 residues. V lost 4 bases and J lost 3; bases outside the gene matches: 9. The CDR3 DNA reads TGCAGTGCTAACCCCCAGGACAGGGGGGTCTACGAGCAGTACTTC. It encodes CSANPQDRGVYEQYF.

This clonotype was counted between two and nine times. This sequence joins TRBV12-3 or TRBV12-4 and TRBJ1-6, with D unresolved. V lost 3 bases and J lost 3, with 12 bases in between. This CDR3 region has 16 residues. CDR3 coding DNA: TGTGCCAGCAGTTTTCAGCTCGTTAGCTATAATTCACCCCTCCACTTT. Its protein product is CASSFQLVSYNSPLHF.

This chain joins TRBV18 and TRBJ2-7, with 8 bases that match TRBD1. Germline V gene lookup returns CDR1 KGHSH and CDR2 LQKENI. The J segment lost 5 bases and the V segment lost 3 bases, leaving 9 bases of the junction unmatched. The CDR3 is 15 residues long. The CDR3 spells CASSPLRGRGDEQYF. The DNA for the CDR3 is TGTGCCAGCTCACCTCTCAGGGGGCGAGGCGACGAGCAGTACTTC.

The chain is built from TRBV4-3 and TRBJ2-1; tentative D call: TRBD2 (6 bases). This CDR3 comprises 15 residues. V lost 2 bases and J 8 bases, leaving 16 bases between the germline ends. CDR1 is LGHNA, CDR2 YSLEER, per germline. The CDR3 region has the DNA TGCGCCAGCAGCCAAACCGCCGGGGGATGGGATGAGCAGTTCTTC. Its translation is CASSQTAGGWDEQFF.

As to this clonotype: A read error may be the cause here, since a much bigger clone is one base away. The V gene is TRBV4-3, the J gene TRBJ2-3; D ambiguous. This CDR3 is 15 amino acids long. CDR1 and CDR2 from the germline V gene are LGHNA and YSLEER. This CDR3 reads CASSQEFDTTDMQYF. The DNA for the CDR3 is TGCGCCAGCAGCCAAGAATTTGACACCACAGATATGCAGTATTTT.

The gene calls are TRBV7-2 and TRBJ2-3; no firm D call. V lost 2 bases, J lost 6 bases, and 15 bases lay in between. This CDR3 has 15 residues. Germline values: CDR1 SGHTA, CDR2 FQGNSA. The CDR3 DNA reads TGTGCCAGCAGCTTACGGTTATCTCCCGGGGATACGCAGTATTTT. This codes for CASSLRLSPGDTQYF.

This clonotype was seen many times. This rearrangement joins TRBV12-3 or TRBV12-4 to TRBJ2-7, with D unclear. V was trimmed by 4 bases and J by 6 bases, leaving 7 bases between them. There are 11 residues in the CDR3. In nucleotides, the CDR3 is TGTGCCAGCAGTTATTTGTCCGAGCAGTACTTC. As protein: CASSYLSEQYF.

The V gene is TRBV27, the J gene TRBJ2-7; weak D call: TRBD1 (6 bases). The germline CDR1 and CDR2 sequences are MNHEY and SMNVEV (reference sequence). Trimming cost V 2 bases and J 4 bases, with 15 bases left between them. The CDR3 length is 15 residues. The CDR3 bases are TGTGCCAGCAGTTTAACGGGGTCAGGGGTTTACGAGCAGTACTTC. Its translation is CASSLTGSGVYEQYF.

This clonotype was observed a few times. This chain connects TRBV20-1 to TRBJ2-7; D not certain. Germline V gene sequence: CDR1 DFQATT, CDR2 SNEGSKA (reference sequence). This CDR3 has 11 amino acids. Trimming left V 6 bases short and J 2 bases short, with 8 bases between. CDR3 DNA sequence: TGCAGTGCGCAAGACCCCTACGAGCAGTACTTC. It specifies CSAQDPYEQYF.

This clonotype was seen only a few times. The gene calls are TRBV5-1 and TRBJ2-5, with 8 bases identical to TRBD1. The junction had 8 bases not matched to a gene; V was cut back by 4 bases and J by 3 bases. Germline-derived CDR1 and CDR2 are SGHRS and YFSETQ. The CDR3 length is 15 residues. CDR3 DNA: TGCGCCAGCAGCCCCAACAGGGGGTCGGAAGAGACCCAGTACTTC. Protein sequence: CASSPNRGSEETQYF.

This clonotype was picked up many times. V usage is TRBV28 and J usage is TRBJ2-7; 9 nucleotides align to TRBD1. Germline CDR1 and CDR2: MDHEN and SYDVKM. V lost 6 bases to trimming and J lost 4 bases; unmatched junction nucleotides: 10. The CDR3 sequence is 15 residues long. The CDR3 sequence is CASRAAGQGGYEQYF. The CDR3 region has the DNA TGTGCCAGCAGAGCGGCGGGACAGGGAGGGTACGAGCAGTACTTC. The entire variable domain, with the rest obtained from reference TRBV28 and TRBJ2-7, is as follows: DVKVTQSSRYLVKRTGEKVFLECVQDMDHENMFWYRQDPGLGLRLIYFSYDVKMKEKGDIPEGYSVSREKKERFSLILESASTNQTSMYLCASRAAGQGGYEQYFGPGTRLTVT.

The J gene is TRBJ1-1, the V gene TRBV19; the D gene is possibly TRBD1 (6 bases). Germline V gene data show CDR1 as LNHDA and CDR2 as SQIVND (reference sequence). The CDR3 has 14 amino acids. Trimming left V 6 bases short and J 4 bases short, with 15 bases between. Here the CDR3 DNA reads TGTGCCAGTAGCAGGGGAGTCGGCGGCACTGAAGCTTTCTTT. As protein: CASSRGVGGTEAFF.

V is TRBV20-1 and J is TRBJ1-2; D is possibly TRBD1 (6 bases). There are 14 residues in the CDR3. The ends were cut back, 6 bases at V and 5 bases at J, with 19 bases in the middle. The germline gives CDR1 DFQATT, CDR2 SNEGSKA (reference sequence). CDR3 amino acids: CSARGRQALYGYTF. For the CDR3, the DNA is TGCAGTGCCCGGGGCAGACAGGCACTATATGGCTACACCTTC.

This chain uses TRBV5-1 with TRBJ2-3; D gene unclear. Germline V gene data show CDR1 as SGHRS and CDR2 as YFSETQ. Between the trimmed V and J ends, which lost 5 bases and 1 base, there was a span of 8 bases. This CDR3 comprises 13 residues. CDR3 nucleotides: TGCGCCAGCAGGCCGGCTGGCACAGATACGCAGTATTTT. It yields the protein CASRPAGTDTQYF.

The rearrangement links TRBV5-5 to TRBJ2-1; either TRBD1 or TRBD2 may fit D (6 bases each). The CDR3 has 15 amino acids. Germline lookup yields CDR1 SGHKS and CDR2 YYEKEE (reference sequence). V was clipped by 4 bases and J by 4 bases, with 15 bases between them. The CDR3, as DNA: TGTGCCAGCAGCCTAGAGGGGGGTCGATACAATGAGCAGTTCTTC. Protein: CASSLEGGRYNEQFF.

The chain couples TRBV29-1 to TRBJ2-3; D unresolved. The V and J ends lost 6 bases and 0 bases respectively, with 16 bases between them. CDR1 SQVTM and CDR2 ANQGSEA come from the germline V gene. The CDR3 loop spans 15 amino acids. This chain's CDR3 is CSVKLSRASTDTQYF. The CDR3 coding sequence is TGCAGCGTAAAACTCAGTAGAGCTAGCACAGATACGCAGTATTTT.

This clonotype was detected many times. The V call is TRBV27, the J call TRBJ2-5, with a possible D match to TRBD2 (5 bases). CDR1 and CDR2 from the germline V gene are MNHEY and SMNVEV (reference sequence). The CDR3 sequence is 15 residues long. Trimming stripped 5 bases from V and 5 bases from J, with 18 bases between. The chain's CDR3 is CASSGVRSRTETQYF. For the CDR3, the DNA is TGTGCCAGCAGTGGTGTCAGGAGTCGGACTGAGACCCAGTACTTC.

The chain uses TRBV6-2 or TRBV6-3 and TRBJ2-7; 9 bases match TRBD1. The germline gives CDR1 MNHEY, CDR2 SVGEGT. The V segment lost 5 bases and the J segment 5 bases; nucleotides outside the gene matches: 7. CDR3 length: 14 residues. The CDR3 DNA reads TGTGCCAGCAGTCCGGGACAGGGTCCCCACGAGCAGTACTTC. It specifies CASSPGQGPHEQYF.

The chain joins TRBV6-2 or TRBV6-3 to TRBJ1-1, with D uncertain. Trimming removed 6 bases from V and 8 bases from J, with 10 bases in between. The CDR3 loop spans 11 amino acids. In germline, CDR1 is MNHEY, CDR2 SVGEGT. The CDR3 sequence: CASRGVSEAFF. CDR3 in DNA: TGTGCCAGCAGGGGAGTAAGCGAAGCTTTCTTT.

CDR3 sequence: CSVDGGARTGELFF. The DNA of the CDR3 is TGCAGCGTTGATGGGGGGGCGCGCACCGGGGAGCTGTTTTTT. The chain links TRBV29-1 to TRBJ2-2; D is possibly TRBD2 (7 bases). The CDR3 is made up of 14 amino acids. V was pared by 3 bases and J by 4 bases, with 12 bases between. Germline V CDR1 and CDR2: SQVTM, ANQGSEA.

The chain links TRBV11-2 to TRBJ2-1, with a weak D call TRBD1 (6 bases). This CDR3 has 16 residues. The germline CDR1 and CDR2 sequences are SGHAT and FQNNGV. Deletions cut 0 bases from V and 2 bases from J, with 11 bases between. The CDR3 reads CASSLEGTTPYNEQFF. CDR3 sequence (DNA): TGTGCCAGCAGCTTAGAAGGGACAACACCCTACAATGAGCAGTTCTTC.